These T cell receptor beta chains were read from a single sample in a study of blood T cell repertoires in COVID-19. Method: immunoSEQ multiplex PCR; TCRdb's copy keeps in-frame clones and lacks some. The top ten hold 3.5% to 5% of the sample, which has hundreds of thousands of clones, around 84% seen once. Sequenced sample: PBMCs or T cells enriched from blood (not recorded which). Every receptor here comes from a young man who had recovered from COVID-19. CDR3s include the opening cysteine and the closing phenylalanine or tryptophan. A D gene is named only where the DNA matches it firmly. Clone size is stated in some rows and not others, as once, few, many or a class when expanded.

TRBJ1-1,-,-,TRBV2,TGTGCCAGCAGTGAAGATCGGGCGGGGAACACTGAAGCTTTCTTT,CASSEDRAGNTEAFF
TRBJ1-5,-,-,TRBV2,TGTGCCAGCAGTGAACAGTGGAGCAATCAGCCCCAGCATTTT,CASSEQWSNQPQHF
TRBJ2-5,-,-,TRBV5-6,TGTGCCAGCAGCCCGGGCTCGGGGAATCCCGGGGAGACCCAGTACTTC,CASSPGSGNPGETQYF
TRBJ1-1,-,once,TRBV4-1,TGCGCCAGCAGCCCCAACAAGGGGTGGAACACTGAAGCTTTCTTT,CASSPNKGWNTEAFF
TRBJ1-5,TRBD1,-,TRBV28,TGTGCCAGCAGTTTGTTTAAGGGGGCCAGGGGTCAGCCCCAGCATTTT,CASSLFKGARGQPQHF
TRBJ2-5,TRBD1,-,TRBV29-1,TGCAGCGTCGAGGCAGGGACAGGGGATAGAGAGACCCAGTACTTC,CSVEAGTGDRETQYF
TRBJ2-2,-,once,TRBV7-6,TGTGCCAGCAGCGGGCTGTTAGGGGGGAACACCGGGGAGCTGTTTTTT,CASSGLLGGNTGELFF
TRBJ2-5,-,-,TRBV11-2,TGTGCCAGCAGCTTAGTCCGTCAGGGAGAGACCCAGTACTTC,CASSLVRQGETQYF
TRBJ1-3,-,-,TRBV2,TGTGCCAGCAGAGCTTCAACAGGGAGCTCTGGAAACACCATATATTTT,CASRASTGSSGNTIYF
TRBJ1-2,-,-,TRBV28,TGTGCCAGCAGTTTGGCAAATACTAACTATGGCTACACCTTC,CASSLANTNYGYTF
TRBJ2-3,-,-,TRBV3-1/TRBV3-2,TGTGCCAGCAGCCAAGATAACGGGGGGCAGACAGATACGCAGTATTTT,CASSQDNGGQTDTQYF
TRBJ2-5,TRBD2,-,TRBV11-2,TGTGCCAGCAGCCGGGGGGACTACCGGCGAGAGACCCAGTACTTC,CASSRGDYRRETQYF
TRBJ2-7,TRBD2,-,TRBV28,TGTGCCAGCAGTTTATCATCCCTCGGGACTAGCCAAATGTTACCCTACGAGCAGTACTTC,CASSLSSLGTSQMLPYEQYF
TRBJ2-3,-,once,TRBV28,TGTGCCAGCAGAGCGACCGGGGGTACGCAGTATTTT,CASRATGGTQYF
TRBJ1-1,-,-,TRBV5-1,TGCGCCAGCAGGAGGCAGGGTTTCGCCGGTGACACTGAAGCTTTCTTT,CASRRQGFAGDTEAFF
TRBJ1-6,TRBD1,-,TRBV6-5,TGTGCCAGCACCCTTTGGACAGGGGGAAATTCACCCCTCCACTTT,CASTLWTGGNSPLHF
TRBJ1-1,-,once,TRBV5-6,TGTGCCAGCAGCCCTAATAGGGGCACTGAAGCTTTCTTT,CASSPNRGTEAFF
TRBJ2-1,TRBD1,-,TRBV4-1,TGCGCCAGCAGCCAGGGACCGGGACAGGCCTCGAATGAGCAGTTCTTC,CASSQGPGQASNEQFF
TRBJ2-7,-,-,TRBV27,TGTGCCAGCAGTTTGGACAACACCTACGAGCAGTACTTC,CASSLDNTYEQYF
TRBJ2-2,TRBD1,once,TRBV7-2,TGTGCCAGCAGCTGGGACAGGGGGAGCACCGGGGAGCTGTTTTTT,CASSWDRGSTGELFF
TRBJ2-1,TRBD2,-,TRBV2,TGTGCCAGCAGGGGACTAGCGGCGAGCTCCTACAATGAGCAGTTCTTC,CASRGLAASSYNEQFF
TRBJ2-7,TRBD1,-,TRBV7-8,TGTGCCAGCAGCTTAGGGAGACAGGGGTCCTACGAGCAGTACTTC,CASSLGRQGSYEQYF